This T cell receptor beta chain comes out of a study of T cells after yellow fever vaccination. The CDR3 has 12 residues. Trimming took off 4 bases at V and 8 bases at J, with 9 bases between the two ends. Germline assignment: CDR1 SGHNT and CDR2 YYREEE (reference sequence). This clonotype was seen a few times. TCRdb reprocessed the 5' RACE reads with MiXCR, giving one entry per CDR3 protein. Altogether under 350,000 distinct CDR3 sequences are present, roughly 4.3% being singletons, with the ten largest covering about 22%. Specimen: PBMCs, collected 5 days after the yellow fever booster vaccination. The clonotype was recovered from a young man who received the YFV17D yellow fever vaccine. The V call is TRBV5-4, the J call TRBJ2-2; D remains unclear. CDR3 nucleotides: TGTGCCAGCAGCCACAAAAAAGGGGAGCTGTTTTTT. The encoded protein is CASSHKKGELFF.